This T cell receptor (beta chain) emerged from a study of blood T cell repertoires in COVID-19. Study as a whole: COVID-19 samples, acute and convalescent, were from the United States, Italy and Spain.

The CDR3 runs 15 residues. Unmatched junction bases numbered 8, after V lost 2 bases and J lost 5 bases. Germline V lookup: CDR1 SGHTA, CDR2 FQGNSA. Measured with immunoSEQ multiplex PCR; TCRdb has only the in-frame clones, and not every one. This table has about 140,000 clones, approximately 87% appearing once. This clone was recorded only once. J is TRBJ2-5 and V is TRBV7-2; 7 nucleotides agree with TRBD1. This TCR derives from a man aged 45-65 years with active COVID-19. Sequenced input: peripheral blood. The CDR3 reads CASSLIGTAAETQYF. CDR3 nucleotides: TGTGCCAGCAGCTTAATAGGGACAGCGGCGGAGACCCAGTACTTC.